At least ten counts were recorded for the clone carrying this T cell receptor beta chain. Its cognate antigen is unknown. This specimen belongs to a study of T cells in Graves' hyperthyroidism and ophthalmopathy. Turning to the study itself: Peripheral blood sampling occurred at initial diagnosis, before any treatment.

Study-level results: Ophthalmopathy stood apart from stable hyperthyroidism in a 13 V-J model.

CDR3 length equals 16 residues. The germline V gene encodes CDR1 SGHAT and CDR2 FQNNGV. After removal of 5 bases from V and 9 bases from J, the junction contained 15 bases not matched to a gene. Absent ophthalmopathy progression within 18 months defined stable Graves' hyperthyroidism. The hyperthyroidism patients had all been newly diagnosed, and their disease duration was under 2 months. Their ages ranged from 18 to 65 years. RNA transcripts provided the source from which TCR beta CDR3 regions were amplified. During a first-round RT-PCR of the TCR CDR3, the HTBI primer set was used. TCRdb reanalysed the multiplex PCR reads using MiXCR and keeps one entry per CDR3 protein. The sample holds some 270,000 distinct CDR3 sequences, about 13% seen once.

The specimen sequenced was blood. The receptor's source is a woman between 40 and 50 years old with Graves' hyperthyroidism. The chain links TRBV11-2 to TRBJ2-1; 8 bases are a match to TRBD2. The CDR3 protein is CASSRQVAGGRSEQFF. The CDR3 DNA sequence: TGTGCCAGCAGCCGCCAGGTGGCGGGAGGTAGGAGTGAGCAGTTCTTC. Full variable domain (missing parts from reference TRBV11-2 and TRBJ2-1): EAGVAQSPRYKIIEKRQSVAFWCNPISGHATLYWYQQILGQGPKLLIQFQNNGVVDDSQLPKDRFSAERLKGVDSTLKIQPAKLEDSAVYLCASSRQVAGGRSEQFFGPGTRLTVL.